The table lists the clone carrying this T cell receptor beta chain with a few counts. As yet, its antigen is unknown. V was cut by 4 bases and J by 6 bases, with 17 bases left in between. The CDR3 is 15 residues long. Germline V gene sequence: CDR1 LGHNT, CDR2 FRNRAP. This entry belongs to a study of beta chain features in type 1 diabetes. Broader study findings: Within each of all four CD4+ subsets, Type 1 diabetes patients had TCRB CDR3s that were moderately but significantly shorter. In comparison with healthy donors, patients had naive, central memory and Treg TCRB repertoires that appeared more similar.

Investigators reverse transcribed all isolated RNA, so they sequenced expressed TCRB transcripts. Profiled with immunoSEQ multiplex PCR; TCRdb holds only in-frame clones, not every one. The sample shows hundreds of thousands of clones, over 13% of them seen only once. This rearrangement joins TRBV12-5 to TRBJ2-3, with a weak D call TRBD2 (6 bases). The sequenced sample was naive CD4+ T cells from blood. This receptor was obtained from a man aged 18 to 30 with type 1 diabetes. The CDR3: CASGSFGRGADTQYF. CDR3 DNA sequence: TGTGCTAGTGGTTCATTCGGGAGAGGAGCGGATACGCAGTATTTT.